This T cell receptor beta chain was retrieved from a study of tumor and adjacent non-tumor tissue in lung cancer (dated by TCRdb to between 2017 and 2018). Turning to the overall study: Patients with adenocarcinoma (over 11), squamous cell carcinoma (2) and small cell lung cancer (1) were included in the cohort. Ages among the 15 or so patients ranged from about 31 to 80 years, there were some 10 men and 5 women, and disease was at TNM stage I to III. Sequencing produced more than 100,000,000 productive TCRbeta reads in total, an average of about 4 million reads per sample. The study compared bulk TCRbeta repertoires between lung tumor tissue and matched distant non-tumor lung tissue from approximately 14 lung cancer patients. Over 25 paired specimens, one tumor and one normal lung sample per patient, were profiled by TCRbeta CDR3 sequencing.

RNA was isolated from bulk unsorted tissue, and RNA quality was assessed with a NanoDrop ND-1000 and an Agilent 2100. The donors were newly diagnosed lung cancer patients admitted for thoracic surgery in China from August to November 2014 who had not received prior chemotherapy. The study excluded patients who had received radiotherapy or chemotherapy before or who had another cancer at the same time. Pieces of surgical tissue measuring about 1-2 cm3 were kept in RNAlater solution and stored at -80 degrees C until use. The germline V gene provides CDR1 SGHAT and CDR2 FQNNGV. Measured from the cysteine to the phenylalanine, the CDR3 is 14 residues long. Only CDR3 DNA remains: 42 bases, in frame from the first base. The protocol used for the library was multiplex PCR. TCRdb records Illumina HiSeq 2500 as the sequencer. TCRbeta libraries were built by three rounds of nested PCR using primers (Table S4), following protocols modified from ARM-PCR. Before sequencing, PCR products of 200-500 bp were excised from the gel and purified with the QIAquick gel extraction kit. As for how the authors treated the data: Reads were cleaned with Trimmomatic, merged with FLASH into complete CDR3 sequences, and assigned to V(D)J germline segments with MiTCR. Clonal diversity was calculated as the inverse Simpson's index using VDJtools. A read counted as productive if the sequence was in-frame and lacked a premature stop codon. Clones were called with MiXCR by TCRdb after fastp trimmed the public reads at Q25, and only in-frame beta chains were retained. Rows merge per CDR3 protein into single entries with the most common DNA and genes. These V and J calls rely on TCRdb rather than the paper's analysis. The sample contains about 85,000 distinct CDR3 sequences, around two thirds of them found a single time. About 15% of the sample rests with the top ten.

With respect to this clonotype: The antigen it recognizes is unknown. Its ends do not fully match the called genes, so a read error is possible.

General study outcomes and caveats: Peripheral blood was not sequenced, so blood TCRbeta repertoires were not examined in the lung cancer patients of the study. TCR diversity was significantly higher in younger patients, and greater tumor TCR diversity was associated with shorter overall survival and shorter disease-free survival. With only around 15 patients in the cohort, the authors noted that larger samples and more detailed clinical data are needed. The top 100 clones made up a significantly larger cumulative share of the repertoire in normal lung than in tumor tissue. Neither the sequencing platform nor unique molecular identifiers are named or mentioned anywhere in the methods. Tumor tissue showed significantly greater TCR diversity (inverse Simpson) than normal lung tissue (about 400 vs 180, P = 0.0075, Mann-Whitney U test).

The receptor chain draws on TRBV11-2 and TRBJ1-1; no confident D gene assignment can be made. Source material: lung tumor tissue. The source is a man aged 65-85 years with non-small cell lung cancer. The DNA sequence reads TGCGCCAGCGGCTTAGATCTGGTCTCTAAAGAAGCTTTCTTT. This encodes CASGLDLVSKEAFF.